This is a list of T cell receptor beta chains from one sample in a study of shared clonotypes between healthy human individuals. Sequencing was performed with immunoSEQ multiplex PCR; in TCRdb, only in-frame clones are kept and a portion is missing. The profile covers 2,500,000 or so clones, with approximately 92% appearing a single time and under 0.15% taken by the ten largest. Sequencing used naive CD4+ T cells sorted from blood. These receptors all stem from a man aged 18 to 30 in good health. Both conserved end residues are part of each CDR3. Each record gives: D gene, clone size, J gene, V gene, CDR3 DNA, CDR3 protein. A D gene is named only where the DNA matches it firmly. Some rows mark clone size as missing; the rest say once, few, many or name a class of expanded clone.

>-|-|TRBJ2-2|TRBV19
TGTGCCAGTACTCGACGGGGCGATAACACCGGGGAGCTGTTTTTT
CASTRRGDNTGELFF
>-|-|TRBJ1-5|TRBV7-9
TGTGCCAGCAGCTTACAGGATAATCAGCCCCAGCATTTT
CASSLQDNQPQHF
>TRBD1|-|TRBJ1-3|TRBV6-5
TGTGCCAGCGGTTTGACAGGGGAGAACACCATATATTTT
CASGLTGENTIYF
>-|-|TRBJ2-5|TRBV5-1
TGCGCCAGCTCCTCAGGGGGGACACCCGTAGGGACCCAGTACTTC
CASSSGGTPVGTQYF
>-|-|TRBJ2-2|TRBV29-1
TGCAGCGTTGAAGGGGGCGGTACCGGGGAGCTGTTTTTT
CSVEGGGTGELFF
>TRBD1|-|TRBJ2-5|TRBV7-9
TGTGCCAGCAGCCCCGGGACAGGGGGCAAGACCCAGTACTTC
CASSPGTGGKTQYF
>-|-|TRBJ2-2|TRBV6-1
TGTGCCAGCAGTACCCGGGCCGCTACCGGGGAGCTGTTTTTT
CASSTRAATGELFF
>TRBD1|-|TRBJ2-7|TRBV5-1
TGCGCCAGCGGTATGGACAGGATGGCGCCCTACGAGCAGTACTTC
CASGMDRMAPYEQYF
>TRBD2|-|TRBJ2-2|TRBV7-3
TGTGCCAGCAGCTTACTGCGGGGGAGAGCGACCGGGGAGCTGTTTTTT
CASSLLRGRATGELFF
>-|few|TRBJ1-5|TRBV10-1
TGCGCCAGCAGTGAGCAGGGCAACAATCAGCCCCAGCATTTT
CASSEQGNNQPQHF
>TRBD1|-|TRBJ2-1|TRBV7-8
TGTGCCAGCAGCTTAGAGGGACAGGGTGGCAATGAGCAGTTCTTC
CASSLEGQGGNEQFF
>-|-|TRBJ1-5|TRBV19
TGTGCCAGTAGTATAGTAGCGTCAGTGTTCTATAGCAATCAGCCCCAGCATTTT
CASSIVASVFYSNQPQHF
>TRBD1|-|TRBJ2-4|TRBV15
TGTGCCACCAGCAGAGGGGGACAGGGGTTAGAAAACATTCAGTACTTC
CATSRGGQGLENIQYF
>-|-|TRBJ2-3|TRBV2
TGTGCCAGCAACCGTCGGGGAAGGGCAGATACGCAGTATTTT
CASNRRGRADTQYF
>-|-|TRBJ2-7|TRBV7-9
TGTGCCAGCAGCTTAGAAGGGATGCCAACCGAGCAGTACTTC
CASSLEGMPTEQYF
>-|-|TRBJ2-2|TRBV5-1
TGCGCCAGCAGCTACGGGACCGGGGTGCAACCCGGGGAGCTGTTTTTT
CASSYGTGVQPGELFF
>-|once|TRBJ2-2|TRBV2
TGTGCCAGCAGCGCGGGGCCCCCAGAAAACACCGGGGAGCTGTTTTTT
CASSAGPPENTGELFF
>-|-|TRBJ2-3|TRBV5-1
TGCGCCAGCGGCGTATTCGACCCACAAGATACGCAGTATTTT
CASGVFDPQDTQYF
>TRBD1|-|TRBJ1-5|TRBV28
TGTGCCAGCAGTATGACAGGGGGAAATCAGCCCCAGCATTTT
CASSMTGGNQPQHF
>-|-|TRBJ2-5|TRBV6-5
TGTGCCAGCAGTTACTCTGCAGGTTTTCAGGCCCAGTACTTC
CASSYSAGFQAQYF
>-|-|TRBJ1-5|TRBV7-2
TGTGCCAGCAGCTTTACAGGGTCTCAGCCCCAGCATTTT
CASSFTGSQPQHF
>-|-|TRBJ1-2|TRBV5-1
TGCGCCAGCAGCTTGGGGGGCTCCCTTAGCTATGGCTACACCTTC
CASSLGGSLSYGYTF
>TRBD2|-|TRBJ2-7|TRBV6-5
TGTGCCAGCAGAAGACTAGCGGACCCTAGCGAGCAGTACTTC
CASRRLADPSEQYF
>TRBD1|-|TRBJ1-2|TRBV4-3
TGCGCCAGCAGCCAAACCACAGGGGGTTCTAACTATGGCTACACCTTC
CASSQTTGGSNYGYTF
>-|-|TRBJ2-7|TRBV7-3
TGTGCCAGCTCTACCCAGGGGCCTGCAGGAGAGCAGTACTTC
CASSTQGPAGEQYF
>-|-|TRBJ1-2|TRBV29-1
TGCAGCGTTGAAGATAATAGAGGGCTCGGTGGCTACACCTTC
CSVEDNRGLGGYTF
>-|-|TRBJ2-3|TRBV18
TGTGCCAGCTCACCTCTAGCAGATACGCAGTATTTT
CASSPLADTQYF
>-|-|TRBJ1-4|TRBV5-5
TGTGCCAGCAGCTTAAACCCGATGACAACTAATGAAAAACTGTTTTTT
CASSLNPMTTNEKLFF
>TRBD2|-|TRBJ2-1|TRBV7-7
TGTGCTAGCAGCTTAGCGCTAACGGGGACTAGCGGCGGCAATGAGCAGTTCTTC
CASSLALTGTSGGNEQFF
>-|-|TRBJ1-4|TRBV11-2
TGTGCCAGCAGCACGCAACAGGGAACCGAAAAACTGTTTTTT
CASSTQQGTEKLFF
>TRBD2|-|TRBJ2-5|TRBV4-1
TGCGCCAGCAGCCAAGATCAAGGACTAGCCCGGGAGACCCAGTACTTC
CASSQDQGLARETQYF
>-|-|TRBJ1-1|TRBV27
TGTGCCAGCAGTTTATCGTATTCGAACACTGAAGCTTTCTTT
CASSLSYSNTEAFF
>-|-|TRBJ2-3|TRBV25-1
TGTGCCAGCAGTGCCTCGGGACTTCTCACAGATACGCAGTATTTT
CASSASGLLTDTQYF
>-|-|TRBJ2-7|TRBV11-2
TGTGCCAGCAGCTTAGTGCGGAATTACGAGCAGTACTTC
CASSLVRNYEQYF
>-|-|TRBJ2-7|TRBV5-1
TGCGCCAGCAGCTTGGGAGGGCCCGAGCAGTACTTC
CASSLGGPEQYF
>-|-|TRBJ2-3|TRBV27
TGTGCCAGCATGCGCTCTAAGGGGGATACGCAGTATTTT
CASMRSKGDTQYF
>-|-|TRBJ1-4|TRBV11-2
TGTGCCAGCAGCTTAAAAAAAGTACTGTTTTTT
CASSLKKVLFF
>-|once|TRBJ1-4|TRBV10-3
TGTGCCATCAGTCCGCCGGATACAGGGTATGTCGGTAGTAATGAAAAACTGTTTTTT
CAISPPDTGYVGSNEKLFF
>-|-|TRBJ1-5|TRBV18
TGTGCCAGCTCACCGGGAGGGGGTAACAATCAGCCCCAGCATTTT
CASSPGGGNNQPQHF
>TRBD2|-|TRBJ2-1|TRBV5-1
TGCGCCAGCAGCCCCTCCTACGGTAGCGGGGGCCCCTACAATGAGCAGTTCTTC
CASSPSYGSGGPYNEQFF
>-|-|TRBJ2-7|TRBV20-1
TGCAGTGCTAGGGAGCAGTACTTC
CSAREQYF
>TRBD1|-|TRBJ2-7|TRBV15
TGTGCCACCAGGGCACCGGGACAGGGAGGCTACGAGCAGTACTTC
CATRAPGQGGYEQYF
>-|-|TRBJ1-5|TRBV6-6
TGTGCCAGCAGTCCCCATAAGGAGGGGACGCAGCCCCAGCATTTT
CASSPHKEGTQPQHF
>-|-|TRBJ2-1|TRBV6-7
TGTGCCAGCAGTTACTCGGAGGGGCCCGCCATTTCAAGAGGGAATGAGCAGTTCTTC
CASSYSEGPAISRGNEQFF
>-|-|TRBJ2-7|TRBV10-2
TGCGCCAGCATGGCCCCGAGGGGCTCCTACGAGCAGTACTTC
CASMAPRGSYEQYF
>-|-|TRBJ2-7|TRBV18
TGTGCCAGCTCACCATCGACAGGCTCCTACGAGCAGTACTTC
CASSPSTGSYEQYF
>-|-|TRBJ2-2|TRBV27
TGTGCCAGCAGTTTATCCAGGGCGGGTAACACCGGGGAGCTGTTTTTT
CASSLSRAGNTGELFF
>-|-|TRBJ1-3|TRBV6-6
TGTGCCAGCAGTTATGGTGGGGACACCATATATTTT
CASSYGGDTIYF
>-|-|TRBJ1-1|TRBV18
TGTGCCAGCTCACCAGTATTTATGGACACTGAAGCTTTCTTT
CASSPVFMDTEAFF
>-|-|TRBJ2-1|TRBV7-2
TGTGCCAGCAGCCTAGGGGGGGGAGCGCCCTACAATGAGCAGTTCTTC
CASSLGGGAPYNEQFF
>TRBD1|-|TRBJ1-3|TRBV6-5
TGTGCCAGCACATCGGACAGGGTCCCTGGAAACACCATATATTTT
CASTSDRVPGNTIYF
>-|-|TRBJ1-1|TRBV7-2
TGTGCCAGCAGCTTTGTAACAGCGAACACTGAAGCTTTCTTT
CASSFVTANTEAFF
>TRBD2|-|TRBJ2-3|TRBV4-2
TGTGCCAGCAGCCACAACCGGGACTATAGCACAGATACGCAGTATTTT
CASSHNRDYSTDTQYF
>-|-|TRBJ2-6|TRBV18
TGTGCCAGCTCACCAGAGAGGGCTGGGGCCAACGTCCTGACTTTC
CASSPERAGANVLTF
>-|once|TRBJ1-6|TRBV19
TGTGCCAGTAGTATTTGGGGTCCTAATTCACCCCTCCACTTT
CASSIWGPNSPLHF
>-|-|TRBJ1-6|TRBV28
TGTGCCGTAAACGGGGGATCGGTGGGTGGATCACCCCTCCACTTT
CAVNGGSVGGSPLHF
>-|-|TRBJ2-7|TRBV5-5
TGTGCCAGCAGCTTGGTAGTTGCGACAGTATACGAGCAGTACTTC
CASSLVVATVYEQYF